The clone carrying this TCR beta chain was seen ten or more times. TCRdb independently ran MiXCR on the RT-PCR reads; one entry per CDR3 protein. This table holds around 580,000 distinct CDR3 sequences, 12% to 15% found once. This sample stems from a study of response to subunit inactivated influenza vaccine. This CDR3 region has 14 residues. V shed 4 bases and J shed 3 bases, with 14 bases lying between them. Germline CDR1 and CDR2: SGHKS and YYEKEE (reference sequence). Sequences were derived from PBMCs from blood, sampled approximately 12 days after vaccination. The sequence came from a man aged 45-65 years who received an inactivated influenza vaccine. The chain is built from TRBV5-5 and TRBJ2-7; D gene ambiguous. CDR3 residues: CASSPAVNHYEQYF. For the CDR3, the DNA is TGTGCCAGCAGCCCTGCGGTGAATCACTACGAGCAGTACTTC.